This T cell receptor beta chain was captured in a study of T cells after posttransplantation cyclophosphamide. Broader study findings: Recipient CMV seropositivity and CMV reactivation strongly tracked TRB clonality.

Clones were sequenced by immunoSEQ multiplex PCR, and TCRdb holds only the in-frame ones, with some missing. The data show 45,000 to 60,000 clones, 92% seen once. Germline CDR1 SGHAT, CDR2 FQNNGV. J lost 6 bases, V lost 2 bases, and 2 bases had no gene match. The CDR3 runs 14 residues. About this clone: Its antigen is still unknown.

The sequencing sample was made of PBMCs. The chain joins TRBV11-2 to TRBJ1-4; 8 bases are a match to TRBD1. This receptor was obtained from a woman between 45 and 65 years old in good health and a related stem cell transplant donor. DNA of the CDR3: TGTGCCAGCAGCTTACAGGGGGCGGATGAAAAACTGTTTTTT. This translates into CASSLQGADEKLFF.